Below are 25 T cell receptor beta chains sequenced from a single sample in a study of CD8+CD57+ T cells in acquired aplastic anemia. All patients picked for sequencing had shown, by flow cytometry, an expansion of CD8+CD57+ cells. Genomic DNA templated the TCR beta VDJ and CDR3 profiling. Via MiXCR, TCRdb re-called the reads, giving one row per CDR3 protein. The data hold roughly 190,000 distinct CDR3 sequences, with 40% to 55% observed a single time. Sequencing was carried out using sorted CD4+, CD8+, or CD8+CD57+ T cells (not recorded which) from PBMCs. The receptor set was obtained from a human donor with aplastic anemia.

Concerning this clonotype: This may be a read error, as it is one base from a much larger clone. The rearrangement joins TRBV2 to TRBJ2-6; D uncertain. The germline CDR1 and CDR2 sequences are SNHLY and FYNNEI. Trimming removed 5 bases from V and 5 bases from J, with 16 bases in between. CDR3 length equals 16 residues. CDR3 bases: TGTGCCAGCAGTCCCTACTTCGTACCTAGGGCCAACGTCCTGACTTTC. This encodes CASSPYFVPRANVLTF.

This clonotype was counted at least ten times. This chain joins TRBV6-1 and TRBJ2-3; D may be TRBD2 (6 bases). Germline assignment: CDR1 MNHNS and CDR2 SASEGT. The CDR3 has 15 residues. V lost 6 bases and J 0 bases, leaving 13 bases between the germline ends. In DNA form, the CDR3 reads TGTGCCAGCAGAAGGGACTGGACTAGCACAGATACGCAGTATTTT. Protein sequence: CASRRDWTSTDTQYF.

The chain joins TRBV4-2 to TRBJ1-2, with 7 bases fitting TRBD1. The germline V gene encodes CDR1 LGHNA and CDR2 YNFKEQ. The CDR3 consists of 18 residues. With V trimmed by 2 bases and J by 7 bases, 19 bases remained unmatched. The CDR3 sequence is CASSQRQGALDRRRGYTF. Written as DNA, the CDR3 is TGTGCCAGCAGCCAAAGACAGGGAGCCCTGGATCGACGTCGTGGCTACACCTTC.

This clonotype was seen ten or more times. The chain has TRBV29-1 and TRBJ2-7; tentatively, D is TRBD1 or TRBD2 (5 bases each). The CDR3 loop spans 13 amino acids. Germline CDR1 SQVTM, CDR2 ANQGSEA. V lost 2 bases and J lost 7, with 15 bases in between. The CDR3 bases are TGCAGCGTTGAACGCAGGGTCGGAGGAGAGCAGTACTTC. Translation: CSVERRVGGEQYF.

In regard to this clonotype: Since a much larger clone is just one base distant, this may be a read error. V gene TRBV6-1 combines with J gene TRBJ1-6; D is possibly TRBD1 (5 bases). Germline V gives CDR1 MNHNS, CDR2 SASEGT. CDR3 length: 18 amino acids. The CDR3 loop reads CAGSPRGGVALNNSPLHF. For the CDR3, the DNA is TGTGCCGGCAGTCCCCGAGGAGGGGTCGCCCTCAATAATTCACCCCTCCACTTT.

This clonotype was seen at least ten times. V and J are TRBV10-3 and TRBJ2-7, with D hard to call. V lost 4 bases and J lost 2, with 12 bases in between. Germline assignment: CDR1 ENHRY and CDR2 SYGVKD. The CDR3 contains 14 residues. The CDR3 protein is CAISGQSLTYEQYF. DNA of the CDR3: TGTGCCATCAGTGGCCAGAGCTTAACCTACGAGCAGTACTTC.

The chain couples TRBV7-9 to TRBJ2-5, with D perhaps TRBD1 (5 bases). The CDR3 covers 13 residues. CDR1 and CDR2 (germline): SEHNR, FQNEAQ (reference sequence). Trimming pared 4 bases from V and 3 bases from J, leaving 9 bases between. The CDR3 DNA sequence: TGTGCCAGCAGCTCTGGGGCAGAAGAGACCCAGTACTTC. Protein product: CASSSGAEETQYF.

CDR3 nucleotides: TGTGCCGCAGCCGGCGGGGGGGCCGACACCGGGGAGCTGTTTTTT. Translated: CAAAGGGADTGELFF. The chain combines TRBV10-3 with TRBJ2-2; 9 bases match TRBD2. This CDR3 has 15 amino acids. V trimming: 11 bases; J trimming: 3 bases; junction bases outside the gene matches: 10. CDR1 is ENHRY, CDR2 SYGVKD, per germline.

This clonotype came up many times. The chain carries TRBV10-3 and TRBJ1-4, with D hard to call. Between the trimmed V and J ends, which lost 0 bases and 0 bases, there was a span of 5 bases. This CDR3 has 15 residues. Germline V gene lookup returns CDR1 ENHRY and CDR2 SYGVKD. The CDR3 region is CAISESQATNEKLFF. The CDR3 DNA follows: TGTGCCATCAGTGAGTCCCAGGCAACTAATGAAAAACTGTTTTTT.

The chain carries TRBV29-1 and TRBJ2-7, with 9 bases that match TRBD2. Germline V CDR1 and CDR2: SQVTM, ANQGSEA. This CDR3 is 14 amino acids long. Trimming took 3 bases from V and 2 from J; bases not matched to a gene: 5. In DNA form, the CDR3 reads TGCAGCGTTGAGGGCGGGAGGGGAACCTACGAGCAGTACTTC. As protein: CSVEGGRGTYEQYF.

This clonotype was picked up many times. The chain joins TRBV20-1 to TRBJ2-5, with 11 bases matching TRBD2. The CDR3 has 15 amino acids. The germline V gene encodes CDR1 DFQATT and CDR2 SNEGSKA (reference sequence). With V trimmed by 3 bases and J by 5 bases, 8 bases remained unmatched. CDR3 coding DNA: TGCAGTGCTAGGAAATTAGCGGGAGGGCTGGAGACCCAGTACTTC. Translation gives CSARKLAGGLETQYF.

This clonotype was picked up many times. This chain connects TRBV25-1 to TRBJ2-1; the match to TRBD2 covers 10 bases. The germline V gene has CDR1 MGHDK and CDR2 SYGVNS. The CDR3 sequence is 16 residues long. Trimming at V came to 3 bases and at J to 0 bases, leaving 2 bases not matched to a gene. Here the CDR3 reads CASSDSSGSSYNEQFF. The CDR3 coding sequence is TGTGCCAGCAGTGATTCTAGCGGGAGCTCCTACAATGAGCAGTTCTTC.

CDR3 coding DNA: TGCAGCGTTAACCCTCGCCCGGGGGCTGAAGCTTTCTTT. Amino acids: CSVNPRPGAEAFF. The V call is TRBV29-1, the J call TRBJ1-1, with D possibly being TRBD1 (5 bases). This CDR3 contains 13 residues. V gave up 5 bases and J gave up 6 bases, with 16 bases separating them. The germline CDR1 and CDR2 sequences are SQVTM and ANQGSEA.

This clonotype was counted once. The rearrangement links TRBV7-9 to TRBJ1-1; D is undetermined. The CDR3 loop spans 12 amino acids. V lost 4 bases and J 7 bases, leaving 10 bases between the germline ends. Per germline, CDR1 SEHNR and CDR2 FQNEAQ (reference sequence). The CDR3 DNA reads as TGTGCCAGCAGCTCGACACCCAATGAAGCTTTCTTT. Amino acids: CASSSTPNEAFF.

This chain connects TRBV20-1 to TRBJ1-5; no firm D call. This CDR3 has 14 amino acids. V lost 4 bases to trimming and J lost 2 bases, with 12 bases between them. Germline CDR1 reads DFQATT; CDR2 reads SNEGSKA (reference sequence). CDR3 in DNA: TGCAGTGCTATCTCGGGAAGTGGCAATCAGCCCCAGCATTTT. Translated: CSAISGSGNQPQHF.

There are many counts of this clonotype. The CDR3 loop is CASSLWRLGGGYTF. The CDR3 DNA is TGTGCCAGCAGCCTATGGAGACTTGGGGGTGGCTACACCTTC. The chain couples TRBV12-3 or TRBV12-4 to TRBJ1-2, with D tentatively TRBD1 (5 bases). This CDR3 has 14 residues. V was clipped by 6 bases and J by 7 bases, with 18 bases between them.

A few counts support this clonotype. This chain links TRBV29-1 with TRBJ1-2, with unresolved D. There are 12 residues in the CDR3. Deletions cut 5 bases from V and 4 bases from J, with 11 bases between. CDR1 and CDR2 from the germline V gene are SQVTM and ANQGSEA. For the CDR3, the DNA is TGCAGCGTTAATCCCCGCCTCTATGGCTACACCTTC. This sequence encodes CSVNPRLYGYTF. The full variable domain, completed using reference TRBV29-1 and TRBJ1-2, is SAVISQKPSRDICQRGTSLTIQCQVDSQVTMMFWYRQQPGQSLTLIATANQGSEATYESGFVIDKFPISRPNLTFSTLTVSNMSPEDSSIYLCSVNPRLYGYTFGSGTRLTVV.

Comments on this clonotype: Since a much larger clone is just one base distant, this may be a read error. The CDR3 reads CDSSQHTGRAHYGYTF. In DNA form, the CDR3 reads TGTGACAGCAGCCAGCACACAGGGAGAGCTCACTATGGCTACACCTTC. This chain links TRBV14 with TRBJ1-2, with D possibly TRBD1 on 6 matching bases. Germline CDR1 SGHDN, CDR2 FVKESK. The CDR3 length is 16 residues.

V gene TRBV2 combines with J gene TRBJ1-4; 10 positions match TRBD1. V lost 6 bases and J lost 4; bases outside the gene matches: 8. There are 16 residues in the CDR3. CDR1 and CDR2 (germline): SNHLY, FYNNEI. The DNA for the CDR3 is TGTGCCAGCAGCCGCCCGGGACAGGGGATTAATGAAAAACTGTTTTTT. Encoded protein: CASSRPGQGINEKLFF.

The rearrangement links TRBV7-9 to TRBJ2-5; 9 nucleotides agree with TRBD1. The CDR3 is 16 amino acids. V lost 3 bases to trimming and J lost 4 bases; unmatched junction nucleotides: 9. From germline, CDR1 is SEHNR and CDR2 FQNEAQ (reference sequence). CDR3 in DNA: TGTGCCAGCAGCTTGGGGACAATGACAGGGGGAGAGACCCAGTACTTC. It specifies CASSLGTMTGGETQYF.

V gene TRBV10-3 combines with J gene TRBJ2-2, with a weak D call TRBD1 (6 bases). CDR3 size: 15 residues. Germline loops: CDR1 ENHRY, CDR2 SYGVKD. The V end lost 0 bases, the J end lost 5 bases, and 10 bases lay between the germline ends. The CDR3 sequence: CAISESGAGTGELFF. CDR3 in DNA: TGTGCCATCAGTGAGTCGGGGGCCGGAACCGGGGAGCTGTTTTTT.

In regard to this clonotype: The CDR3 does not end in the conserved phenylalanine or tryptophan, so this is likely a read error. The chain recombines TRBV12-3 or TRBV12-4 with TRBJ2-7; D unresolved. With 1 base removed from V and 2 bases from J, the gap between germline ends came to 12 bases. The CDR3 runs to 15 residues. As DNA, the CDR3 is TGTGCCAGCAGTTTAGGAAACACAGTAGCCTACGAGCAGTACCTC. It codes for CASSLGNTVAYEQYL.

CDR3 region: CAISWTRDINNSPLHF. The CDR3 nucleotides are TGTGCCATCAGTTGGACACGAGACATCAATAATTCACCCCTCCACTTT. The V gene is TRBV10-3, the J gene TRBJ1-6, with D maybe TRBD1 (5 bases). The CDR3 has 16 residues. Germline V lookup: CDR1 ENHRY, CDR2 SYGVKD. The V gene lost 5 bases and the J gene lost 5 bases, with 16 bases spanning the gap.

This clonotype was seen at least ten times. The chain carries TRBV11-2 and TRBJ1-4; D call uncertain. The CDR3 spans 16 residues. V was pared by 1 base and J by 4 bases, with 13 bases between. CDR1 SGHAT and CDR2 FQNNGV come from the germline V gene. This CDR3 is CASSLVSGLVNEKLFF. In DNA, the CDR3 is TGTGCCAGCAGCTTAGTTTCGGGGTTGGTTAATGAAAAACTGTTTTTT.

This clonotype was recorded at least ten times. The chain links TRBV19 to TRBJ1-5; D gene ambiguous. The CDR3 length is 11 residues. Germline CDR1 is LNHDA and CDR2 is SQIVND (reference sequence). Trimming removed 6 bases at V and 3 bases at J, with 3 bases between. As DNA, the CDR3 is TGTGCCAGTAGCGACAATCAGCCCCAGCATTTT. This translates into CASSDNQPQHF.